Described below is a single T cell receptor (beta chain) sequence and its context. The data were produced by immunoSEQ multiplex PCR, yet TCRdb's version contains in-frame clones alone and is incomplete. This sample has 97,000 or so clones; roughly 92% occur once, and the top ten carry 1.9%. These data belong to a study of blood T cell repertoires in COVID-19. Background on the study: Acute and convalescent COVID-19 specimens originated in the United States, Italy and Spain. PBMCs, B-cell-depleted T cells, or T cells provided the cDNA or gDNA that made up the material.

Germline loops: CDR1 WSHSY, CDR2 SAAADI. The CDR3 length is 15 residues. Trimming took 6 bases from V and 3 from J; bases not matched to a gene: 5. This sequence joins TRBV10-2 and TRBJ2-3; the match to TRBD2 covers 11 bases. This TCR derives from a woman aged 50 to 65 with COVID-19, enrolled during active disease. Material: peripheral blood. CDR3 nucleotides: TGCGCCAGCAGGGGGACTAGCGGACCAACAGATACGCAGTATTTT. Translation gives CASRGTSGPTDTQYF.